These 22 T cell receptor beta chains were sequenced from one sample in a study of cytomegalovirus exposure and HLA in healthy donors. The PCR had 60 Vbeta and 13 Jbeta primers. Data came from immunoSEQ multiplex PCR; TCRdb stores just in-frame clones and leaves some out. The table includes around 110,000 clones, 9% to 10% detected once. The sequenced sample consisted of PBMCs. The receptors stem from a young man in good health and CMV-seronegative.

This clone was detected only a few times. CDR3 nucleotides: TGCGCCAGCAGCCAAGAGATTAGCGGGAGTCCCATCTCCTACGAGCAGTACTTC. Its protein is CASSQEISGSPISYEQYF. The gene calls are TRBV4-1 and TRBJ2-7, with TRBD2 matching over 9 bases. In germline, CDR1 is MGHRA, CDR2 YSYEKL. V was pared by 0 bases and J by 0 bases, with 9 bases of the junction left unmatched. The CDR3 consists of 18 residues.

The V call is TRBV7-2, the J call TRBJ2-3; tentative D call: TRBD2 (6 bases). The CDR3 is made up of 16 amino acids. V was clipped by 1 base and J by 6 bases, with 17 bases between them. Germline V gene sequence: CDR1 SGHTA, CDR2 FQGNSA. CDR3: CASSLEYGRGVDTQYF. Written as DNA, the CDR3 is TGTGCCAGCAGCTTAGAGTACGGGAGAGGAGTGGATACGCAGTATTTT.

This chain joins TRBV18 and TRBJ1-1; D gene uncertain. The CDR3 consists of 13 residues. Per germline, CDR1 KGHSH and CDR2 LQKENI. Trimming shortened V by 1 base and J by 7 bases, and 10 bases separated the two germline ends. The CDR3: CASSPQGEGEAFF. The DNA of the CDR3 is TGTGCCAGCTCACCACAGGGAGAGGGTGAAGCTTTCTTT.

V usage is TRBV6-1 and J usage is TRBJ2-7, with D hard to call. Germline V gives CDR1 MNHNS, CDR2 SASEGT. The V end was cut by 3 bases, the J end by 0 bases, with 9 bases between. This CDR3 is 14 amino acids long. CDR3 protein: CASSELAFSYEQYF. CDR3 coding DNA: TGTGCCAGCAGTGAGTTGGCATTCTCCTACGAGCAGTACTTC.

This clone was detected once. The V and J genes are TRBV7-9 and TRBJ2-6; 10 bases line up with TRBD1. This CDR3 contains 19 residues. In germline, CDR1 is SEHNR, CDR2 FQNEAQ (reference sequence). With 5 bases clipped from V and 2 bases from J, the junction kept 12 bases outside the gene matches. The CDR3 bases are TGTGCCAGCAGCCCCCGGGTGGGACAGGGGCAGCCTGGGGCCAACGTCCTGACTTTC. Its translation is CASSPRVGQGQPGANVLTF. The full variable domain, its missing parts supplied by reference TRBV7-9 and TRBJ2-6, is DTGVSQNPRHKITKRGQNVTFRCDPISEHNRLYWYRQTLGQGPEFLTYFQNEAQLEKSRLLSDRFSAERPKGSFSTLEIQRTEQGDSAMYLCASSPRVGQGQPGANVLTFGAGSRLTVL.

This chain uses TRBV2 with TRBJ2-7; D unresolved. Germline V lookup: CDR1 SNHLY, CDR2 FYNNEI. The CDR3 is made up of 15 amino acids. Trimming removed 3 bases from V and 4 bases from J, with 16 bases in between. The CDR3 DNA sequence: TGTGCCAGCAGTGATGGTCGGTCAGGCCCATACGAGCAGTACTTC. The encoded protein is CASSDGRSGPYEQYF. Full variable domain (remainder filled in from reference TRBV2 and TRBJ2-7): EPEVTQTPSHQVTQMGQEVILRCVPISNHLYFYWYRQILGQKVEFLVSFYNNEISEKSEIFDDQFSVERPDGSNFTLKIRSTKLEDSAMYFCASSDGRSGPYEQYFGPGTRLTVT.

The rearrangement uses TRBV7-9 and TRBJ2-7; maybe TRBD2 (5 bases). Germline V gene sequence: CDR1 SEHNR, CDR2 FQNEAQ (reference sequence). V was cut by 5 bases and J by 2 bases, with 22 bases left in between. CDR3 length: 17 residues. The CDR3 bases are TGTGCCAGCAGCCGTCCGGACTTAGGTCCTAAGGCCTACGAGCAGTACTTC. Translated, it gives CASSRPDLGPKAYEQYF.

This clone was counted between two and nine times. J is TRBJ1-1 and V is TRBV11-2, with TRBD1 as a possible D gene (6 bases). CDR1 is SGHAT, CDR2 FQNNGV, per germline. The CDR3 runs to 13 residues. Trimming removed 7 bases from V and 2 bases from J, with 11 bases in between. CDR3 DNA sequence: TGTGCCAGCAAGCTGGGGGCAAACACTGAAGCTTTCTTT. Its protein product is CASKLGANTEAFF.

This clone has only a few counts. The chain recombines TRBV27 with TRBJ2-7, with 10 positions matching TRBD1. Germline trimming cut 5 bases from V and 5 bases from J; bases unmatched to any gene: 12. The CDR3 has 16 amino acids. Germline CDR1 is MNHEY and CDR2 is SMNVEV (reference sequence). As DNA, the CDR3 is TGTGCCAGCAGTCCTCGCTCCGGGACAGGGGTACACGAGCAGTACTTC. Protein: CASSPRSGTGVHEQYF.

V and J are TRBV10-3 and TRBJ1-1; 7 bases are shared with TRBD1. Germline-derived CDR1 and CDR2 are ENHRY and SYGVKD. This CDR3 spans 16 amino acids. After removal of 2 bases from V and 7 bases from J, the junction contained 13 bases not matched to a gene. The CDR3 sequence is CAISEADRLKVGEAFF. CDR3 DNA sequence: TGTGCCATCAGTGAGGCGGACAGGTTGAAGGTTGGTGAAGCTTTCTTT.

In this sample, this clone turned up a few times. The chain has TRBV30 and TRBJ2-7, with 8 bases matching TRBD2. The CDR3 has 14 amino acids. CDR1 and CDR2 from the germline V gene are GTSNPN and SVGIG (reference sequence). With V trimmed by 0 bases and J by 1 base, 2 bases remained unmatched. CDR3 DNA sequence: TGTGCCTGGAGTGTAGCGGGAGTTTCCTACGAGCAGTACTTC. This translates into CAWSVAGVSYEQYF.

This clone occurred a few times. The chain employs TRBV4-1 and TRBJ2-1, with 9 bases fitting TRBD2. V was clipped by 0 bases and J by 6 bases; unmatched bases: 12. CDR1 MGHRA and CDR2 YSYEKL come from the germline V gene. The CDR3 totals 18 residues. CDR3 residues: CASSQDPYSGGASNEQFF. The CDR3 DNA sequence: TGCGCCAGCAGCCAAGACCCCTATAGCGGGGGCGCTTCCAATGAGCAGTTCTTC.

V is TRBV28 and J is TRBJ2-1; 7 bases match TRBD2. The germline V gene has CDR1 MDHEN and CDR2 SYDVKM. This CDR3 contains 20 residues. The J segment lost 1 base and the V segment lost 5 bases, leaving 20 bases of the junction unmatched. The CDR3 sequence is CASSPPAPGTREGSYNEQFF. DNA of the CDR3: TGTGCCAGCAGTCCTCCGGCCCCCGGTACCAGGGAGGGATCCTACAATGAGCAGTTCTTC.

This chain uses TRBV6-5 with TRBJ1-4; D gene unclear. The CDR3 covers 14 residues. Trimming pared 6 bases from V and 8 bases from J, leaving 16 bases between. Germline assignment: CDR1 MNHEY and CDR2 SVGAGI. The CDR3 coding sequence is TGTGCCAGCAGCCTGGGTCCCGCCAGGGAAAAACTGTTTTTT. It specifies CASSLGPAREKLFF.

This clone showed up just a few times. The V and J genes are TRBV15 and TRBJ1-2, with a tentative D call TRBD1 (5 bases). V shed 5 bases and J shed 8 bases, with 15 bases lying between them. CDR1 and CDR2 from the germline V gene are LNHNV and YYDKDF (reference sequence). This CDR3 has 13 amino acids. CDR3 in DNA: TGTGCCACCAGCCACGACAGTTCGTTGGGCTACACCTTC. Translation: CATSHDSSLGYTF.

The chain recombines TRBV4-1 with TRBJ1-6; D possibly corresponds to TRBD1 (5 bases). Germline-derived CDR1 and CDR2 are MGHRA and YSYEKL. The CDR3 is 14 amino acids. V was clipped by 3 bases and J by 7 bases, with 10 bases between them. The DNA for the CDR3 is TGCGCCAGCAGCCAGAACCGGGGGAATTCACCCCTCCACTTT. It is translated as CASSQNRGNSPLHF.

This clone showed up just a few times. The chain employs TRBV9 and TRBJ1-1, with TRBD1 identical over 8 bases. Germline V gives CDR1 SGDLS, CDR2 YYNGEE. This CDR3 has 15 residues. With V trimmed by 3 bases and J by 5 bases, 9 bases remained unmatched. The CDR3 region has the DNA TGTGCCAGCAGCGACCAGACAGGGGCGGGAACTGAAGCTTTCTTT. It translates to CASSDQTGAGTEAFF.

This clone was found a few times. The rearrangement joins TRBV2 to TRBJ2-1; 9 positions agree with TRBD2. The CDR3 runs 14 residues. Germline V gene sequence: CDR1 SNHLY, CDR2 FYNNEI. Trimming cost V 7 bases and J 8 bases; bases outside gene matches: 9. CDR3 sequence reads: CASNQPGLAHEQFF. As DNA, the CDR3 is TGTGCCAGCAACCAACCGGGACTAGCCCATGAGCAGTTCTTC.

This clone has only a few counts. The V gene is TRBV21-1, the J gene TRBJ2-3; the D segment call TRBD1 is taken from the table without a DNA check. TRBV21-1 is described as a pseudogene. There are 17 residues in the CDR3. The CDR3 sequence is CASSIGQGADYTDTQYF. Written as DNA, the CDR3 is TGTGCCAGCAGCATAGGACAGGGGGCCGATTACACAGATACGCAGTATTTT.

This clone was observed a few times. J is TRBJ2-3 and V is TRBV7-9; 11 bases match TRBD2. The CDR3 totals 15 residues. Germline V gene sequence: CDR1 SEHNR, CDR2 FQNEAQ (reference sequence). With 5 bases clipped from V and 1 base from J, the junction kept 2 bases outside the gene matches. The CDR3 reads CASSKGLAGTDTQYF. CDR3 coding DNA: TGTGCCAGCAGCAAGGGACTAGCGGGCACAGATACGCAGTATTTT.

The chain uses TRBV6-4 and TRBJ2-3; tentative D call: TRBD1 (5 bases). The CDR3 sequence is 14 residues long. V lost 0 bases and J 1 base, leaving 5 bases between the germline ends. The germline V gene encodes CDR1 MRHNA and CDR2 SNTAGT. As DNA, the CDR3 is TGTGCCAGCAGTGACTCGACAGGCACAGATACGCAGTATTTT. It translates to CASSDSTGTDTQYF.

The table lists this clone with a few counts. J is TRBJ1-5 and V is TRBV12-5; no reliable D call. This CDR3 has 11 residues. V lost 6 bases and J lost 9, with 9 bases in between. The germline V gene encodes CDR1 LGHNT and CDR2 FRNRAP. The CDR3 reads CASGTSMPQHF. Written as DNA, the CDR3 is TGTGCTAGTGGCACTTCCATGCCCCAGCATTTT.